Below, 7 T cell receptor beta chains from the same sample are listed, as sequenced in a study of tumor and adjacent non-tumor tissue in lung cancer. The template was RNA from unsorted bulk tissue. The normal lung tissue was taken more than 3 cm from the tumor edge. TCRbeta libraries were built with three rounds of nested PCR, modified from ARM-PCR. TCRdb independently ran MiXCR on the multiplex PCR reads; one entry per CDR3 protein. Among approximately 68,000 distinct CDR3 sequences listed, 76% were seen once. Sequencing input: distant non-tumor lung tissue. These receptors came from a man aged 55 to 70 with non-small cell lung cancer.

As regards this clonotype: Likely a read error: the CDR3 ends without its conserved phenylalanine or tryptophan. The rearrangement links TRBV4-1 to TRBJ2-1; 13 bases map to TRBD2. The CDR3 has 19 residues. Germline V gives CDR1 MGHRA, CDR2 YSYEKL. The trim removed 0 bases at V and 6 bases at J, leaving 11 bases unmatched. CDR3 sequence: CASSQESELAGGRRNEQFL. The CDR3, as DNA: TGCGCCAGCAGCCAAGAGTCGGAACTAGCGGGAGGGCGGCGCAATGAGCAGTTCTTA.

Worth noting for this clonotype: Sequence at one end of the junction differs from germline and may be a read error. This chain joins TRBV6-1 and TRBJ2-2, with D perhaps assigned TRBD1 or TRBD2 (7 bases each). Per the germline V gene, CDR1 is MNHNS and CDR2 is SASEGT. This CDR3 has 19 residues. The CDR3 spells CASSDRTGLGGWTAGEMFF. DNA for the CDR3: TGTGCCAGCAGTGATAGGACAGGACTAGGGGGCTGGACGGCCGGGGAGATGTTTTTT.

This clonotype was seen ten or more times. V gene TRBV2 combines with J gene TRBJ2-3; no clear D gene. V lost 3 bases and J lost 0, with 10 bases in between. This CDR3 spans 15 amino acids. Germline-derived CDR1 and CDR2 are SNHLY and FYNNEI. The CDR3 protein is CASSDPGKSTDTQYF. In nucleotides, the CDR3 is TGTGCCAGCAGTGATCCCGGAAAAAGCACAGATACGCAGTATTTT.

Remarks on this clonotype: A read error may produce the germline difference seen at one junction end. This chain joins TRBV29-1 and TRBJ2-5, with D hard to call. CDR1 and CDR2 (germline): SQVTM, ANQGSEA. This CDR3 spans 13 amino acids. The CDR3 reads CSVKRGVQETQCF. The CDR3 coding sequence is TGCAGCGTTAAAAGAGGTGTACAAGAGACCCAGTGCTTC.

Many counts were recorded for this clonotype. The chain is built from TRBV11-2 and TRBJ2-7, with D perhaps TRBD1 or TRBD2 (5 bases each). Trimming stripped 6 bases from V and 0 bases from J, with 15 bases between. The CDR3 sequence is 15 residues long. Germline CDR1 reads SGHAT; CDR2 reads FQNNGV. The CDR3 here is CASRGWGRGSYEQYF. The DNA for the CDR3 is TGTGCCAGCAGGGGATGGGGCCGGGGCTCCTACGAGCAGTACTTC.

Notes on this clonotype: This CDR3 fails to terminate in the conserved phenylalanine or tryptophan, so it likely reflects a read error. CDR3: CACSLRQGNGSPLHL. The CDR3 DNA reads TGTGCCTGTAGCTTGAGGCAGGGGAATGGATCACCCCTCCACTTG. This chain uses TRBV5-6 with TRBJ1-6; a weak D match, TRBD1 (6 bases). The CDR3 is 15 residues long. V lost 10 bases and J 10 bases, leaving 24 bases between the germline ends. Per germline, CDR1 SGHDT and CDR2 YYEEEE.

This clonotype was seen repeatedly, ten times or more. This chain connects TRBV4-2 to TRBJ2-7, with D tentatively TRBD2 (6 bases). Germline CDR1 LGHNA, CDR2 YNFKEQ. The CDR3 is 14 amino acids. Deletions cut 5 bases from V and 5 bases from J, with 16 bases between. DNA for the CDR3: TGTGCCAGCAGCTACCAGGGTGGGAGGAACGAGCAGTACTTC. This translates into CASSYQGGRNEQYF.